The 23 T cell receptor beta chains in this list originate from one sample, sequenced in a study of T-cell reconstitution after alpha-beta-depleted transplantation in children. Unique molecular identifiers featured in how the TCRbeta library was prepared. From the PCR reads, TCRdb called clonotypes with MiXCR, one entry per CDR3 protein. Among 200,000 to 250,000 distinct CDR3 sequences listed, 9.7% were seen once. This sample comprised PBMCs from the stem cell graft donor, obtained from the stem cell graft. These TCRs come from a human donor who donated a stem cell graft to a child with SCID.

This clonotype was picked up many times. CDR3: CAHDREGQGPPTDTQYF. The CDR3 DNA reads as TGTGCCCACGACCGAGAGGGACAGGGTCCTCCCACAGATACGCAGTATTTT. This chain connects TRBV21-1 to TRBJ2-3; the listed D gene, TRBD1, was not tested against the DNA. TRBV21-1 is deemed a pseudogene. The CDR3 runs 17 residues.

This clonotype appeared many times. V gene TRBV5-1 combines with J gene TRBJ2-7; D not certain. From germline, CDR1 is SGHRS and CDR2 YFSETQ. This CDR3 has 16 residues. Deletions cut 1 base from V and 0 bases from J, with 14 bases between. CDR3 residues: CASSLRWAGNSYEQYF. Written as DNA, the CDR3 is TGCGCCAGCAGCTTGAGGTGGGCAGGTAACTCCTACGAGCAGTACTTC.

This clonotype was seen repeatedly, ten times or more. The rearrangement joins TRBV19 to TRBJ1-5; 7 nucleotides line up with TRBD1. CDR3 size: 17 residues. Germline trimming cut 2 bases from V and 0 bases from J; bases unmatched to any gene: 7. Germline V lookup: CDR1 LNHDA, CDR2 SQIVND (reference sequence). The CDR3 spells CASSIHRGPNSNQPQHF. Written as DNA, the CDR3 is TGTGCCAGTAGTATACACAGGGGACCTAATAGCAATCAGCCCCAGCATTTT.

Many counts were recorded for this clonotype. The chain recombines TRBV5-1 with TRBJ1-1, with TRBD1 as a possible D gene (5 bases). Germline V gene lookup returns CDR1 SGHRS and CDR2 YFSETQ. CDR3 length: 17 amino acids. Trimming left V 0 bases short and J 0 bases short, with 15 bases between. CDR3 residues: CASSLGGAGEMNTEAFF. As DNA, the CDR3 is TGCGCCAGCAGCTTGGGTGGGGCAGGCGAAATGAACACTGAAGCTTTCTTT.

This clonotype was counted at least ten times. The chain combines TRBV10-3 with TRBJ2-3, with 10 bases that match TRBD2. This CDR3 has 15 amino acids. Germline assignment: CDR1 ENHRY and CDR2 SYGVKD. V lost 10 bases, J lost 1 base, and 8 bases stayed unmatched. The CDR3 sequence is CANARLAGGTDTQYF. The CDR3, as DNA: TGTGCCAACGCCCGTCTAGCGGGGGGCACAGATACGCAGTATTTT.

Ten or more counts support this clonotype. The chain employs TRBV5-6 and TRBJ1-4; 8 nucleotides align to TRBD1. The V gene's germline CDR1 is SGHDT and CDR2 YYEEEE. Trimming cost V 4 bases and J 8 bases; bases outside gene matches: 7. This CDR3 is built from 14 residues. The CDR3 DNA follows: TGTGCCAGCAGCACGACAGGGGACAGGGAAAAACTGTTTTTT. Protein product: CASSTTGDREKLFF.

This clonotype was counted at least ten times. The chain combines TRBV20-1 with TRBJ2-7; 7 bases match TRBD1. The CDR3 extends over 13 amino acids. Per the germline V gene, CDR1 is DFQATT and CDR2 is SNEGSKA (reference sequence). V was clipped by 6 bases and J by 0 bases; unmatched bases: 5. DNA of the CDR3: TGCAGTGCAGGGACAGATAGCTCCTACGAGCAGTACTTC. This gives the protein CSAGTDSSYEQYF.

On this clonotype: A much larger clone differs from this one at a single base, so this may be a read error. J is TRBJ1-2 and V is TRBV7-9, with TRBD1 matching over 7 bases. CDR3 length equals 13 residues. Germline V gives CDR1 SEHNR, CDR2 FQNEAQ (reference sequence). The CDR3 loop is CASSLQGDYGDTF. In nucleotides, the CDR3 is TGTGCCAGCAGCTTACAGGGGGACTATGGCGACACCTTC.

This clonotype has at least ten counts. The chain carries TRBV6-5 and TRBJ1-4, with D tentatively TRBD1 (5 bases). CDR1 and CDR2 from the germline V gene are MNHEY and SVGAGI. The CDR3 runs to 14 residues. The germline V and J ends were trimmed by 6 bases and 8 bases, with 16 bases remaining between them. The CDR3 spells CASSPTETGEKLFF. The CDR3 DNA reads TGTGCCAGCAGCCCGACAGAGACCGGAGAAAAACTGTTTTTT.

Many counts were recorded for this clonotype. The V call is TRBV29-1, the J call TRBJ2-1; no clear D. This CDR3 contains 12 residues. Germline CDR1 is SQVTM and CDR2 is ANQGSEA. Trimming removed 3 bases from V and 3 bases from J, with 6 bases in between. The CDR3 loop reads CSVDWGYNEQFF. CDR3 DNA sequence: TGCAGCGTTGACTGGGGCTACAATGAGCAGTTCTTC.

The chain combines TRBV7-6 with TRBJ1-1, with D perhaps TRBD1 (5 bases). There are 15 residues in the CDR3. Trimming left V 5 bases short and J 4 bases short, with 17 bases between. Germline CDR1 SGHVS, CDR2 FNYEAQ. CDR3 sequence reads: CASSATSGGSTEAFF. For the CDR3, the DNA is TGTGCCAGCAGCGCAACCTCGGGGGGGAGCACTGAAGCTTTCTTT.

This clonotype was seen repeatedly, ten times or more. In DNA, the CDR3 is TGCGCCAGCAGCTTAACGCCAGGGTGGATGAACACTGAAGCTTTCTTT. Residues: CASSLTPGWMNTEAFF. This sequence joins TRBV5-1 and TRBJ1-1, with D possibly matching TRBD1 (5 bases). V shed 2 bases and J shed 0 bases, with 14 bases lying between them. This CDR3 is 16 amino acids long. Germline V lookup: CDR1 SGHRS, CDR2 YFSETQ. Variable domain in full (rest from reference TRBV5-1 and TRBJ1-1): KAGVTQTPRYLIKTRGQQVTLSCSPISGHRSVSWYQQTPGQGLQFLFEYFSETQRNKGNFPGRFSGRQFSNSRSEMNVSTLELGDSALYLCASSLTPGWMNTEAFFGQGTRLTVV.

This chain connects TRBV6-1 to TRBJ2-7; no firm D call. Germline CDR1 reads MNHNS; CDR2 reads SASEGT. The CDR3 length is 14 residues. V dropped 4 bases and J dropped 2 bases, with 12 bases sitting between them. CDR3 in amino acids: CASSVLYGPYEQYF. CDR3 DNA sequence: TGTGCCAGCAGTGTTCTCTACGGACCCTACGAGCAGTACTTC.

The sample holds many counts of this clonotype. The chain couples TRBV15 to TRBJ2-1; D not resolved. CDR1 is LNHNV and CDR2 is YYDKDF in the germline V gene (reference sequence). Trimming pared 6 bases from V and 5 bases from J, leaving 8 bases between. This CDR3 has 12 amino acids. DNA of the CDR3: TGTGCCACCAGTGACCTTCACAATGAGCAGTTCTTC. Translated: CATSDLHNEQFF.

This clonotype was observed many times. This chain uses TRBV20-1 with TRBJ2-1, with unresolved D. The CDR3 consists of 13 residues. V was pared by 1 base and J by 2 bases, with 6 bases between. Germline V gene sequence: CDR1 DFQATT, CDR2 SNEGSKA (reference sequence). The CDR3 region is CSARGPPYNEQFF. The CDR3 nucleotides read TGCAGTGCTAGAGGGCCCCCCTACAATGAGCAGTTCTTC.

This clonotype was seen repeatedly, ten times or more. The chain is built from TRBV9 and TRBJ1-1; no clear D gene. This CDR3 comprises 17 residues. Trimming took 4 bases from V and 1 from J, leaving 20 bases between them. Germline loops: CDR1 SGDLS, CDR2 YYNGEE. CDR3 nucleotides: TGTGCCAGCAGCCCCGGCCGAGCCGGGTCTACGAACACTGAAGCTTTCTTT. Its protein product is CASSPGRAGSTNTEAFF. The entire variable domain, with the rest obtained from reference TRBV9 and TRBJ1-1, is as follows: DSGVTQTPKHLITATGQRVTLRCSPRSGDLSVYWYQQSLDQGLQFLIQYYNGEERAKGNILERFSAQQFPDLHSELNLSSLELGDSALYFCASSPGRAGSTNTEAFFGQGTRLTVV.

This clonotype was detected a few times. The V call is TRBV27, the J call TRBJ1-5; 10 nucleotides line up with TRBD1. The junction had 5 bases not matched to a gene; V was cut back by 5 bases and J by 4 bases. CDR3 length: 15 residues. Germline V gives CDR1 MNHEY, CDR2 SMNVEV (reference sequence). The CDR3 nucleotides read TGTGCCAGCAGTCCAGGGACAGGGGCAAATCAGCCCCAGCATTTT. Translating gives CASSPGTGANQPQHF.

At least ten counts were recorded for this clonotype. The rearrangement uses TRBV24-1 and TRBJ2-1; D is unresolved. The CDR3 extends over 13 amino acids. The ends were cut back, 10 bases at V and 5 bases at J, with 14 bases in the middle. Germline V lookup: CDR1 KGHDR, CDR2 SFDVKD. CDR3 sequence: CATTQGRNNEQFF. The CDR3 coding sequence is TGTGCCACTACCCAAGGGCGGAACAATGAGCAGTTCTTC.

This clonotype was seen repeatedly, ten times or more. V gene TRBV7-2 combines with J gene TRBJ1-1; D call uncertain. The V end was cut by 1 base, the J end by 1 base, with 10 bases between. This CDR3 region has 15 residues. CDR1 SGHTA and CDR2 FQGNSA come from the germline V gene. The CDR3 here is CASSLDTQGNTEAFF. Here the CDR3 DNA reads TGTGCCAGCAGCTTAGACACCCAAGGGAACACTGAAGCTTTCTTT. The entire variable domain, with the rest obtained from reference TRBV7-2 and TRBJ1-1, is as follows: GAGVSQSPSNKVTEKGKDVELRCDPISGHTALYWYRQSLGQGLEFLIYFQGNSAPDKSGLPSDRFSAERTGGSVSTLTIQRTQQEDSAVYLCASSLDTQGNTEAFFGQGTRLTVV.

This clonotype was recorded at least ten times. This sequence joins TRBV20-1 and TRBJ2-2; 11 bases align to TRBD2. The length of the CDR3 is 16 residues. From germline, CDR1 is DFQATT and CDR2 SNEGSKA (reference sequence). V shed 1 base and J 9 bases; nucleotides not matched to a gene: 10. CDR3 sequence (DNA): TGCAGTGCTAGAGGTTCTAGCGGGGGGACCAACAGGGAGCTGTTTTTT. This sequence encodes CSARGSSGGTNRELFF.

This clonotype occurred many times. The chain carries TRBV4-1 and TRBJ1-4, with D tentatively TRBD1 (6 bases). The CDR3 is 16 residues long. Trimming cost V 4 bases and J 2 bases, with 14 bases left between them. The germline gives CDR1 MGHRA, CDR2 YSYEKL. DNA for the CDR3: TGCGCCAGCAGCCTAGGCAGGGGTCGGACTAATGAAAAACTGTTTTTT. Amino acid sequence: CASSLGRGRTNEKLFF.

Ten or more counts support this clonotype. The chain has TRBV20-1 and TRBJ1-2; 7 nucleotides agree with TRBD1. CDR1 is DFQATT and CDR2 is SNEGSKA in the germline V gene (reference sequence). The trim removed 5 bases at V and 4 bases at J, leaving 4 bases unmatched. This CDR3 spans 12 amino acids. The CDR3 here is CSAGRGSYGYTF. CDR3 DNA: TGCAGTGCTGGCAGGGGGAGCTATGGCTACACCTTC.

This clonotype appeared many times. The V gene is TRBV6-5, the J gene TRBJ1-2, with D tentatively TRBD1 (6 bases). The CDR3 contains 15 residues. V dropped 3 bases and J dropped 2 bases, with 13 bases sitting between them. Germline lookup yields CDR1 MNHEY and CDR2 SVGAGI. The DNA of the CDR3 is TGTGCCAGCAGTTATAACAGGGACCCAAACTATGGCTACACCTTC. Its protein product is CASSYNRDPNYGYTF.